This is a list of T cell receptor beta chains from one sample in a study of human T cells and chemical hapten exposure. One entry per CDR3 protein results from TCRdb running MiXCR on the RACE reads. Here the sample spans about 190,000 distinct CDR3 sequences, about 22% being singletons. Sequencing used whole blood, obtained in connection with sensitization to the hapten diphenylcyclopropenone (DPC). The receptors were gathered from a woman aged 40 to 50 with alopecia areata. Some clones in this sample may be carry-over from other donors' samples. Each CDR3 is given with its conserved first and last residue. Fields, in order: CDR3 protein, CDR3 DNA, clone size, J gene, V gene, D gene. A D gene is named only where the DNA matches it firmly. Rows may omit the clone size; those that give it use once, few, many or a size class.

CASSSGGRTDTQYF,TGTGCCAGCAGTTCAGGGGGGAGAACAGATACGCAGTATTTT,-,TRBJ2-3,TRBV12-3/TRBV12-4,-
CSVTQRLAGIDEQFF,TGCAGCGTGACCCAAAGGCTAGCGGGAATCGATGAGCAGTTCTTC,many,TRBJ2-1,TRBV29-1,TRBD2
CASRGTGALGELFF,TGTGCCAGCAGGGGGACAGGGGCCTTGGGGGAGCTGTTTTTT,-,TRBJ2-2,TRBV27,TRBD1
CASSPIGGYGGYSNQPQHF,TGTGCCAGCAGCCCTATTGGGGGGTATGGGGGCTATAGCAATCAGCCCCAGCATTTT,-,TRBJ1-5,TRBV5-5,-
CASSRPGTGEENQYF,TGCGCCAGCAGCCGTCCTGGGACAGGGGAAGAGAACCAGTACTTC,-,TRBJ2-5,TRBV5-1,TRBD1
CASSLGGGTYEQYF,TGTGCCAGCAGCTTGGGCGGGGGCACCTACGAGCAGTACTTC,-,TRBJ2-7,TRBV5-4,-
CASSLERRRAYNEQFF,TGTGCCAGCAGCTTGGAGAGAAGACGGGCCTACAATGAGCAGTTCTTC,-,TRBJ2-1,TRBV5-6,-
CASKRGSGETQYF,TGTGCCAGCAAACGCGGGAGCGGAGAGACCCAGTACTTC,-,TRBJ2-5,TRBV7-9,TRBD2
CSVRLAYTDTQYF,TGCAGCGTTCGACTAGCGTACACAGATACGCAGTATTTT,-,TRBJ2-3,TRBV29-1,TRBD2
CSARDGGGFYGYTF,TGCAGTGCTAGAGATGGTGGAGGGTTCTATGGCTACACCTTC,-,TRBJ1-2,TRBV20-1,-
CASSFNSGLIYNEQFF,TGTGCCAGCAGCTTTAACAGCGGCCTCATCTACAATGAGCAGTTCTTC,few,TRBJ2-1,TRBV5-6,-
CASSPWGLAGNKGGTTDTQYF,TGTGCCAGCAGCCCATGGGGACTAGCGGGTAACAAAGGCGGGACCACAGATACGCAGTATTTT,-,TRBJ2-3,TRBV7-8,TRBD2
CASSSPGRSNQPQHF,TGTGCCAGCAGTTCCCCAGGCCGAAGCAATCAGCCCCAGCATTTT,few,TRBJ1-5,TRBV6-2/TRBV6-3,-
CASSYGQGAGELFF,TGTGCCAGCAGTTATGGGCAGGGGGCCGGGGAGCTGTTTTTT,many,TRBJ2-2,TRBV6-5,TRBD1
CASSPLTSSSETQYF,TGTGCCAGCAGTCCATTGACTAGCTCGTCGGAGACCCAGTACTTC,-,TRBJ2-5,TRBV27,TRBD2
CASSLKRGVRNTEAFF,TGTGCCAGCAGTTTAAAGAGGGGGGTTCGGAACACTGAAGCTTTCTTT,-,TRBJ1-1,TRBV27,-
CSARDRGRGAFF,TGCAGTGCTAGAGACAGGGGGCGGGGAGCTTTCTTT,-,TRBJ1-1,TRBV20-1,TRBD1
CASSFSGRPENIQYF,TGTGCCAGCAGCTTCTCCGGGAGGCCGGAAAACATTCAGTACTTC,-,TRBJ2-4,TRBV7-2,TRBD2
CASSYVPTGGTGELFF,TGTGCCAGCAGCTATGTCCCGACAGGGGGTACCGGGGAGCTGTTTTTT,-,TRBJ2-2,TRBV7-2,TRBD1
CAARSGLGANEQFF,TGTGCCGCGAGGTCGGGGCTCGGGGCCAATGAGCAGTTCTTC,-,TRBJ2-1,TRBV10-3,-
CASSLTSGLETQYF,TGTGCCAGCAGTCTGACTAGCGGGTTAGAGACCCAGTACTTC,-,TRBJ2-5,TRBV7-2,TRBD2
CASSSLGGIGTQYF,TGCGCCAGCAGCTCCCTTGGCGGGATAGGGACCCAGTACTTC,few,TRBJ2-5,TRBV5-1,-
CASSLGPTASTYAYTF,TGTGCCAGCAGCTTAGGCCCAACAGCCTCAACTTATGCCTACACCTTC,-,TRBJ1-2,TRBV7-2,-
CASSRQEAQYF,TGTGCCAGCAGTCGCCAGGAGGCCCAGTACTTC,-,TRBJ2-5,TRBV6-5,-
CASSLRGDSGGQPQHF,TGTGCCAGCAGTTTGCGGGGGGACAGTGGCGGCCAGCCCCAGCATTTT,-,TRBJ1-5,TRBV27,TRBD1
CSVLTVNTEAFF,TGCAGCGTTCTGACAGTTAACACTGAAGCTTTCTTT,few,TRBJ1-1,TRBV29-1,-